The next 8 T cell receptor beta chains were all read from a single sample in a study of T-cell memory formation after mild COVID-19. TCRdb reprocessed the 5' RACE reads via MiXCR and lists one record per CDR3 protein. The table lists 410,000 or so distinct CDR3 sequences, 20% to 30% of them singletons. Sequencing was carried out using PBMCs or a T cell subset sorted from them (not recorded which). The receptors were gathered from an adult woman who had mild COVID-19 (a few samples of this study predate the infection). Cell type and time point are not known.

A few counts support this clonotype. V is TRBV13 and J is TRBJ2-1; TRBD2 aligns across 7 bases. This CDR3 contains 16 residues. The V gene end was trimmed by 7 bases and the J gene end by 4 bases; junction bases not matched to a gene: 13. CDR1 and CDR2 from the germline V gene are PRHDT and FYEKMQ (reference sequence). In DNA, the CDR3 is TGTGCCAGCAAAGGGCCGCAGGCTAGCGGATACAATGAGCAGTTCTTC. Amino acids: CASKGPQASGYNEQFF.

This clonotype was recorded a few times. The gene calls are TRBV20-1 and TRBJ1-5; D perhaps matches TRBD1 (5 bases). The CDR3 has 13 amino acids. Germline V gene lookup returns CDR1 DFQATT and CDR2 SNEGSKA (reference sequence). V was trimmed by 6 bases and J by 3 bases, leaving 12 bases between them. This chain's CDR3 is CSAPEGNNQPQHF. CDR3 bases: TGCAGTGCCCCGGAGGGGAACAATCAGCCCCAGCATTTT.

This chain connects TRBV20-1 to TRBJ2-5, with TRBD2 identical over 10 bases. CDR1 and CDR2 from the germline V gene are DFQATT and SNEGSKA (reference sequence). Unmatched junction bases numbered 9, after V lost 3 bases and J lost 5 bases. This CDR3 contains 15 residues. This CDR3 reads CSARPLAGAGETQYF. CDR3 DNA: TGCAGTGCTAGGCCGCTAGCGGGGGCAGGGGAGACCCAGTACTTC.

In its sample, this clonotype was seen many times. CDR3 DNA sequence: TGTGCCAGCAGCCCCTGGACTAGCAGAAACACAGATACGCAGTATTTT. Protein: CASSPWTSRNTDTQYF. V usage is TRBV9 and J usage is TRBJ2-3; 8 bases line up with TRBD2. The germline V gene has CDR1 SGDLS and CDR2 YYNGEE. The CDR3 spans 16 residues. V gave up 4 bases and J gave up 2 bases; unmatched junction bases: 9.

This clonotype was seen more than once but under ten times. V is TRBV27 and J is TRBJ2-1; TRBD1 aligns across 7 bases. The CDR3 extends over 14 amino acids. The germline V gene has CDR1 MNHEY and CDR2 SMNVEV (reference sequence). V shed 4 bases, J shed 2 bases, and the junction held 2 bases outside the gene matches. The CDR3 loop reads CASSWQGAYNEQFF. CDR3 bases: TGTGCCAGCAGTTGGCAGGGGGCCTACAATGAGCAGTTCTTC.

This CDR3 is CASSFRGSGGYTF. The CDR3 DNA reads TGTGCCAGCAGTTTTCGGGGGAGCGGTGGCTACACCTTC. The gene calls are TRBV27 and TRBJ1-2; a weak D match, TRBD1 (5 bases). The CDR3 loop spans 13 amino acids. Germline-derived CDR1 and CDR2 are MNHEY and SMNVEV (reference sequence). With 3 bases removed from V and 7 bases from J, the gap between germline ends came to 12 bases.

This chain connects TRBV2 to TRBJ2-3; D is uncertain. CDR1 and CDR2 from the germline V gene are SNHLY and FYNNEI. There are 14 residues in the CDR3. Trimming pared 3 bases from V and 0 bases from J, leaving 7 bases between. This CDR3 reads CASSEYLSTDTQYF. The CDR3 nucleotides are TGTGCCAGCAGTGAGTACCTCAGCACAGATACGCAGTATTTT.

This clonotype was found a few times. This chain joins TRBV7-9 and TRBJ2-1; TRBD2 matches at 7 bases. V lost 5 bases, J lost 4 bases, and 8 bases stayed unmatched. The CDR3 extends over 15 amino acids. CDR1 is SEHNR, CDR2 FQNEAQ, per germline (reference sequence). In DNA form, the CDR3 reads TGTGCCAGCAGCCCAGTGGCTAGCGGTTACAATGAGCAGTTCTTC. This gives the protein CASSPVASGYNEQFF. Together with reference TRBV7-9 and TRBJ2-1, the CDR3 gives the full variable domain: DTGVSQNPRHKITKRGQNVTFRCDPISEHNRLYWYRQTLGQGPEFLTYFQNEAQLEKSRLLSDRFSAERPKGSFSTLEIQRTEQGDSAMYLCASSPVASGYNEQFFGPGTRLTVL.